This T cell receptor beta chain was documented in a study of CD8 T cells in ankylosing spondylitis. A note on this clonotype: As yet, its antigen is unknown.

The study's findings and limits: Earlier work had already found some motif variants in reactive arthritis synovial fluid and blood. Peripheral blood held disease-linked clones only at relatively low frequency, and these were CD8+.

The ends were cut back, 0 bases at V and 0 bases at J, with 11 bases in the middle. The CDR3 length is 16 residues. The germline gives CDR1 SGDLS, CDR2 YYNGEE. Quantitative 5'-RACE with molecular barcodes produced the TCR beta libraries. TCRdb analysed the 5' RACE reads with MiXCR anew, one entry per CDR3 protein. Of 25,000 to 30,000 distinct CDR3 sequences listed, 5.3% were seen once; the top ten hold roughly 1.8%. This chain links TRBV9 with TRBJ2-3; no firm D call. The receptor's source is a female donor with ankylosing spondylitis or in good health (not recorded which). The sample comprised blood, either unsorted or a sorted T cell fraction (not recorded which). The DNA for the CDR3 is TGTGCCAGCAGCGTAGCTACGGCGGTAAGCACAGATACGCAGTATTTT. This gives the protein CASSVATAVSTDTQYF. The entire variable domain, with the rest obtained from reference TRBV9 and TRBJ2-3, is as follows: DSGVTQTPKHLITATGQRVTLRCSPRSGDLSVYWYQQSLDQGLQFLIQYYNGEERAKGNILERFSAQQFPDLHSELNLSSLELGDSALYFCASSVATAVSTDTQYFGPGTRLTVL.